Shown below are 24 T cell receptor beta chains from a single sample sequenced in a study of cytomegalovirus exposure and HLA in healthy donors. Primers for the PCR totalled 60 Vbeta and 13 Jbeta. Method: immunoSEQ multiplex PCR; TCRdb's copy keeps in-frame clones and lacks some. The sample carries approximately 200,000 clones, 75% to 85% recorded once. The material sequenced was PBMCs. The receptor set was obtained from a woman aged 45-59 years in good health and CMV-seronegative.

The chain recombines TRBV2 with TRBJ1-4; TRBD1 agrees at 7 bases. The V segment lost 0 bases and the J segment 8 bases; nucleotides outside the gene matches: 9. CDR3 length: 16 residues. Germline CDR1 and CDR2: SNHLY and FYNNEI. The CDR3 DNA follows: TGTGCCAGCAGTGAAGCAGGTACAGGGGTTGGCGAAAAACTGTTTTTT. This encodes CASSEAGTGVGEKLFF.

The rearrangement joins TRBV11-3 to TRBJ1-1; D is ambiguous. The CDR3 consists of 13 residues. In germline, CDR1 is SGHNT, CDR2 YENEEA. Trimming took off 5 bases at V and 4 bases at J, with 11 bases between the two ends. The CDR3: CASSHGEGTEAFF. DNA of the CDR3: TGTGCCAGCAGCCATGGCGAGGGCACTGAAGCTTTCTTT.

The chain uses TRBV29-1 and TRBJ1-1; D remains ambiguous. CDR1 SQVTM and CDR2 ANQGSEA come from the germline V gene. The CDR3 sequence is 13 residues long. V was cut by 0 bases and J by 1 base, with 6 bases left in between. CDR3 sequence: CSVEDSGNTEAFF. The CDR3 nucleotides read TGCAGCGTTGAAGATTCGGGGAACACTGAAGCTTTCTTT.

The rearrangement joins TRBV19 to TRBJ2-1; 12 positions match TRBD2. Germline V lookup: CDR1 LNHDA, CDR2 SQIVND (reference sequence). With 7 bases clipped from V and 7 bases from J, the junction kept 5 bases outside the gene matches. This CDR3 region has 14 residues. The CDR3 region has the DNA TGTGCCAGTAAGACTAGCGGGAGTAGAAATGAGCAGTTCTTC. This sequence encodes CASKTSGSRNEQFF. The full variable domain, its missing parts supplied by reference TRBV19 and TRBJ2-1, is DGGITQSPKYLFRKEGQNVTLSCEQNLNHDAMYWYRQDPGQGLRLIYYSQIVNDFQKGDIAEGYSVSREKKESFPLTVTSAQKNPTAFYLCASKTSGSRNEQFFGPGTRLTVL.

CDR3 nucleotide sequence: TGTGCCACCAGCAGAGATTACCCAGTCGGGGGAGGGGTTTCCACAGATACGCAGTATTTT. Protein product: CATSRDYPVGGGVSTDTQYF. The rearrangement links TRBV15 to TRBJ2-3; 7 nucleotides line up with TRBD2. This CDR3 is built from 20 residues. V shed 0 bases, J shed 2 bases, and the junction held 17 bases outside the gene matches. CDR1 and CDR2 from the germline V gene are LNHNV and YYDKDF (reference sequence).

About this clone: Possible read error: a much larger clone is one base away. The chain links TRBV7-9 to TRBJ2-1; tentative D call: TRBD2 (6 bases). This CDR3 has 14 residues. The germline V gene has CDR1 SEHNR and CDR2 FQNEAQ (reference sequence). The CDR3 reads CSSSPWTQAGEQFF. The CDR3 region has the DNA TGTTCCAGCAGCCCGTGGACCCAAGCGGGTGAGCAGTTCTTC.

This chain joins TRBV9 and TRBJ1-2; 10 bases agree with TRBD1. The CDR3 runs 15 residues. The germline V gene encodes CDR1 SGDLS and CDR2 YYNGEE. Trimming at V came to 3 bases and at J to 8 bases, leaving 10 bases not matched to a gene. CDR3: CASSEIPGTGVGYTF. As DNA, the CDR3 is TGTGCCAGCAGCGAGATACCCGGGACAGGGGTAGGCTACACCTTC.

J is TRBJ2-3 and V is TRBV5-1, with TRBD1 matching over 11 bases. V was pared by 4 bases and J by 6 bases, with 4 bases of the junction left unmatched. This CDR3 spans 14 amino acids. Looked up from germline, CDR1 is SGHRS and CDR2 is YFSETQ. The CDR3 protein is CASSVGQGEDTQYF. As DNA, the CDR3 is TGCGCCAGCAGCGTGGGACAGGGGGAGGATACGCAGTATTTT.

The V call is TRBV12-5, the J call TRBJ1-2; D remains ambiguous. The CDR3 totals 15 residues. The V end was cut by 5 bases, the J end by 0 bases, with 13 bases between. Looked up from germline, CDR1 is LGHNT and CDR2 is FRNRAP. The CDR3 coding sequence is TGTGCTAGTGGTCCCACTCATGAAACTAACTATGGCTACACCTTC. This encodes CASGPTHETNYGYTF.

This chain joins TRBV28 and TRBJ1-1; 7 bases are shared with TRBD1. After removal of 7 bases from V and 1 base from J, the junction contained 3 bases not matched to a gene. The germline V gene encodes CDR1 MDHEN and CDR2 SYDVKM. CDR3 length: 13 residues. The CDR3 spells CASNRQGNTEAFF. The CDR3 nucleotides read TGTGCCAGCAATCGACAGGGGAACACTGAAGCTTTCTTT.

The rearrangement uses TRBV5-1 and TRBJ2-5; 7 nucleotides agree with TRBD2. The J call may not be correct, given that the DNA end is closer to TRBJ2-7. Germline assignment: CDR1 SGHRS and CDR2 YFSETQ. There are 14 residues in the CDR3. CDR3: CASSLVAGAYEQYF. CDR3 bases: TGCGCCAGCAGCTTGGTGGCGGGAGCCTACGAGCAGTACTTC.

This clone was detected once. DNA for the CDR3: TGCGCCAGCAGCCAAAGAGGGAAAGGGACTAGCAAAAACAATGAGCAGTTCTTC. Its protein is CASSQRGKGTSKNNEQFF. The chain links TRBV4-1 to TRBJ2-1; the match to TRBD2 covers 9 bases. Germline loops: CDR1 MGHRA, CDR2 YSYEKL. This CDR3 contains 18 residues. With V trimmed by 2 bases and J by 5 bases, 13 bases remained unmatched.

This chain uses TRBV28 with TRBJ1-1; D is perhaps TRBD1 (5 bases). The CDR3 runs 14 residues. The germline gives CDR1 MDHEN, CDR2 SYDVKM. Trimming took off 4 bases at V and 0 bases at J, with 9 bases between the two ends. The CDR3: CASSYRGVNTEAFF. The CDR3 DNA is TGTGCCAGCAGTTATCGGGGGGTGAACACTGAAGCTTTCTTT.

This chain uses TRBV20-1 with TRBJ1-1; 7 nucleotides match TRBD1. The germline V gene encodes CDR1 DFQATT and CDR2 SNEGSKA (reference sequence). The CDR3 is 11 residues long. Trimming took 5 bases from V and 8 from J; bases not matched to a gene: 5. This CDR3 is CSADRDSEAFF. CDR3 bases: TGCAGTGCTGACCGGGACAGCGAAGCTTTCTTT.

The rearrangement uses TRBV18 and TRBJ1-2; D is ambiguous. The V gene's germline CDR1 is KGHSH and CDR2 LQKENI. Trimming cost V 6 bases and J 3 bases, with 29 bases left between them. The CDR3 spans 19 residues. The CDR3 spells CASSLTAPRERVGDYGYTF. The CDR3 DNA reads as TGTGCCAGCTCCCTTACGGCGCCTAGGGAGAGGGTCGGGGACTATGGCTACACCTTC.

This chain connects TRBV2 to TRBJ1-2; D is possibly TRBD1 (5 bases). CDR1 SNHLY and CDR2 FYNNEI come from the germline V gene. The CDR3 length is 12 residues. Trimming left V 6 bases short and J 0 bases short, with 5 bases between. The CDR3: CASRTANYGYTF. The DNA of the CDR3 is TGTGCCAGCAGGACAGCTAACTATGGCTACACCTTC. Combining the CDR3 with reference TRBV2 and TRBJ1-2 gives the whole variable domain EPEVTQTPSHQVTQMGQEVILRCVPISNHLYFYWYRQILGQKVEFLVSFYNNEISEKSEIFDDQFSVERPDGSNFTLKIRSTKLEDSAMYFCASRTANYGYTFGSGTRLTVV.

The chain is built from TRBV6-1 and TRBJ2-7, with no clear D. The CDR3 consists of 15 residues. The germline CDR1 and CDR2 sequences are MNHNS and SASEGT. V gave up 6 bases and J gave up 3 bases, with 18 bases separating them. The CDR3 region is CASRDGVGRHYEQYF. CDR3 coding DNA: TGTGCCAGCAGAGACGGCGTCGGCAGGCACTACGAGCAGTACTTC.

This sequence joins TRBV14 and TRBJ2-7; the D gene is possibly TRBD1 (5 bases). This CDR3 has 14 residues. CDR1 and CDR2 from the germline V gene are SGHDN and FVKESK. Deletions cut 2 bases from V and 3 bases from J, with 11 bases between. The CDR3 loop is CASSQLPGFYEQYF. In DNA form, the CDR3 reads TGTGCCAGCAGCCAACTGCCAGGGTTCTACGAGCAGTACTTC.

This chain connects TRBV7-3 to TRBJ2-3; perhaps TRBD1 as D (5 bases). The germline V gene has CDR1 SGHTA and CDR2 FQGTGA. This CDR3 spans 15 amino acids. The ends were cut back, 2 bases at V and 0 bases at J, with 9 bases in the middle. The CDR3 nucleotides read TGTGCCAGCAGCTTAGTCAGGGCTAGCACAGATACGCAGTATTTT. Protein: CASSLVRASTDTQYF.

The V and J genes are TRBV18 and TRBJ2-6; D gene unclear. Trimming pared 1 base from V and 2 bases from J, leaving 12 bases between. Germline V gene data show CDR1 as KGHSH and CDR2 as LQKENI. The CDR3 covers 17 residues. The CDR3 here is CASSPQSDEAGANVLTF. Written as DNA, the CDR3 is TGTGCCAGCTCACCACAATCCGACGAGGCTGGGGCCAACGTCCTGACTTTC.

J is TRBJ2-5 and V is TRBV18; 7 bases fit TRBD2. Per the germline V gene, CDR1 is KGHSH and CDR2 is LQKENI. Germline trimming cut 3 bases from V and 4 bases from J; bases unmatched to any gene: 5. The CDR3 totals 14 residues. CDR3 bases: TGTGCCAGCTCACCGGGCAGGGAGGGAGAGACCCAGTACTTC. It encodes CASSPGREGETQYF.

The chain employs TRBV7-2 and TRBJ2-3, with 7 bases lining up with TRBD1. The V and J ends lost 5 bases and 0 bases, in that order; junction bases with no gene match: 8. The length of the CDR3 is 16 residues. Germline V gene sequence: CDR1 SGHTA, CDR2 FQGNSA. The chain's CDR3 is CASSAWDSPSTDTQYF. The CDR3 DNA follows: TGTGCCAGCAGCGCCTGGGACAGCCCTAGCACAGATACGCAGTATTTT.

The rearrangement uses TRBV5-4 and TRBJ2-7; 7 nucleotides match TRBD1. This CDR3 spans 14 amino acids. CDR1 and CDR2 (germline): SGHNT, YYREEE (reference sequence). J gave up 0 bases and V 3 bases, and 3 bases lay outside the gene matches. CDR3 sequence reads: CASSSTGSSYEQYF. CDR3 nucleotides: TGTGCCAGCAGCTCGACAGGGAGCTCCTACGAGCAGTACTTC.

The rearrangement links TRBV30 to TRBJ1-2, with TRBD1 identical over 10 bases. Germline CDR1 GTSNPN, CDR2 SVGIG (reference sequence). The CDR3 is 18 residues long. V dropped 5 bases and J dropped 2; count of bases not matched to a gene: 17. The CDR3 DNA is TGTGCCTGGGCCCAGGGGGACCTTCGGGACAGGGGAAACTATGGCTACACCTTC. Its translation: CAWAQGDLRDRGNYGYTF.